This T cell receptor (beta chain) was obtained from a study of cytomegalovirus exposure and HLA in healthy donors. Points from the study as a whole: Published work reported that the classifier diagnosed cytomegalovirus status with high specificity and sensitivity. Confirmation in vitro established that three CMV-associated chains were specific for CMV antigens. The authors enumerated over 150 TCR beta chains as linked to cytomegalovirus. Many donors shared some public TCRs, even though most TCR sequences were rare.

The V gene's germline CDR1 is MNHNS and CDR2 SASEGT. V gave up 6 bases and J gave up 5 bases, with 14 bases separating them. The CDR3 spans 13 residues. On this clone itself: Its antigen is undetermined.

Profiling relied on immunoSEQ multiplex PCR, and the TCRdb table lists in-frame clones only, not all of them. The sample consists of 100,000 to 150,000 clones, nearly 90% of them appearing once. The receptor comes from a woman aged 18-29 years in good health and CMV-seronegative. Specimen: PBMCs. This chain joins TRBV6-1 and TRBJ2-7; no firm D call. The CDR3 reads CASSHAIFDEQYF. The CDR3, as DNA: TGTGCCAGCAGCCACGCTATTTTCGACGAGCAGTACTTC.